This record looks at one T cell receptor (beta chain) sequence and its context. The germline gene is not matched at one end of the junction; a read error may be the cause. Reverse transcription used about 0.5 to 1 ug RNA and random hexamers. TCRdb passed the immunoSEQ multiplex PCR reads through MiXCR, listing each CDR3 protein once. The table has approximately 300,000 distinct CDR3 sequences, about nine tenths seen once; the top ten hold roughly 0.2%. The study used treatment-naive patients who had stable or active relapsing-remitting disease as multiple sclerosis controls. Negative isolation was used for CD8+ and CD4+ T cells and FACS enrichment for TEMRA cells. Germline V gene sequence: CDR1 MNHEY, CDR2 SMNVEV (reference sequence). The CDR3 length is 17 residues. This record belongs to a study of CD8 T cells in Susac syndrome.

The chain carries TRBV27 and TRBJ2-7; TRBD1 matches at 9 bases. This clonotype originated in a human donor with multiple sclerosis. The specimen was CD8+ T cells from PBMCs. The DNA for the CDR3 is TGTGCCAGCAGTTTGACAGGGGGTACGGTCCCCTCCTACGAGCAGTGCTTC. Translated: CASSLTGGTVPSYEQCF.